Listed below are T cell receptor beta chains from one sample, sequenced in a study of blood T cells in healthy people across ages. MiXCR was run by TCRdb on the 5' RACE reads, yielding one entry per CDR3 protein. The data contain about a million distinct CDR3 sequences, roughly 51% of them singletons. Sample: blood. The receptors here all came from an older woman in good health. CDR3s include the opening cysteine and the closing phenylalanine or tryptophan. Each record gives: V gene, D gene, clone size, J gene, CDR3 DNA, CDR3 protein. The D gene is left open where the match is weak. Clone size appears in some rows only: once, few, many, or a class for an expanded clone.

V: TRBV28
D: TRBD2
size: few
J: TRBJ2-3
DNA: TGTGCCAGCAGTCCAGATACACTAGCGGGGCGCGGGGATACGCAGTATTTT
CDR3: CASSPDTLAGRGDTQYF

V: TRBV28
D: TRBD1
size: few
J: TRBJ1-2
DNA: TGTGCCAGCACCCGGGACAGGGGCAACTATGGCTACACCTTC
CDR3: CASTRDRGNYGYTF

V: TRBV4-2
D: -
size: -
J: TRBJ2-1
DNA: TGTGCCAGCAGCCAGCCGGGACGAGACTCCTACAATGAGCAGTTCTTC
CDR3: CASSQPGRDSYNEQFF

V: TRBV4-2
D: -
size: -
J: TRBJ2-2
DNA: TGTGCCAGCAGCCACAGGGTGGGCACCGGGGAGCTGTTTTTT
CDR3: CASSHRVGTGELFF

V: TRBV29-1
D: -
size: -
J: TRBJ2-7
DNA: TGCAGCGTTGACACAGGGAAAAGGTCCTACAATGAGCAGTACTTC
CDR3: CSVDTGKRSYNEQYF

V: TRBV10-3
D: TRBD2
size: -
J: TRBJ2-3
DNA: TGTGCCACCTCGGGGGGGACGCCCCCAGATACGCAGTATTTT
CDR3: CATSGGTPPDTQYF

V: TRBV12-3/TRBV12-4
D: TRBD1
size: -
J: TRBJ2-7
DNA: TGTGCCAGCGGTCCGACAGGGGGTGTGGTGCAGTACTTC
CDR3: CASGPTGGVVQYF

V: TRBV18
D: -
size: -
J: TRBJ2-1
DNA: TGTGCCAGCGCACCAATTGACTACAATGAGCAGTTCTTC
CDR3: CASAPIDYNEQFF

V: TRBV2
D: TRBD2
size: few
J: TRBJ2-7
DNA: TGTGCCAGCAGCGTCCGGACTAGTCACGAGCAGTACTTC
CDR3: CASSVRTSHEQYF

V: TRBV4-1
D: -
size: many
J: TRBJ2-3
DNA: TGCGCCAGCAGCCAAGGGGTAGATACGCAGTATTTT
CDR3: CASSQGVDTQYF

V: TRBV5-1
D: -
size: few
J: TRBJ2-5
DNA: TGCGCCAGCAGCTTGGCCGCAGGACAAGAGACCCAGTACTTC
CDR3: CASSLAAGQETQYF

V: TRBV6-5
D: -
size: -
J: TRBJ1-1
DNA: TGTGCCAGCAGCGGGGGAGGGTCGGGCACTGAAGCTTTCTTT
CDR3: CASSGGGSGTEAFF

V: TRBV6-1
D: -
size: once
J: TRBJ2-7
DNA: TGTGCCAGCAGGGCTAGCTTCACGGCGGTTGAAGCCTACGAGCAGTACTTC
CDR3: CASRASFTAVEAYEQYF

V: TRBV4-1
D: TRBD2
size: -
J: TRBJ2-3
DNA: TGCGCCAGCGGCTTACTAGCGTCGGGCACAGATACGCAGTATTTT
CDR3: CASGLLASGTDTQYF

V: TRBV6-6
D: -
size: -
J: TRBJ1-6
DNA: TGTGCCAGCACTACCGGGACAACCTTAAATTCACCCCTCCACTTT
CDR3: CASTTGTTLNSPLHF

V: TRBV4-2
D: -
size: few
J: TRBJ2-4
DNA: TGTGCCAGCAGCCTAGGGGTGGGGGAAGGTACCAAAAACATTCAGTACTTC
CDR3: CASSLGVGEGTKNIQYF

V: TRBV14
D: -
size: few
J: TRBJ1-6
DNA: TGTGCCAGCAGCCAAGGTTGGGTTCCTTCACCCCTCCACTTT
CDR3: CASSQGWVPSPLHF

V: TRBV15
D: TRBD2
size: -
J: TRBJ2-3
DNA: TGTGCCACCAGGCGTCTAGCGGGAAGGACAGATACGCAGTATTTT
CDR3: CATRRLAGRTDTQYF

V: TRBV10-3
D: TRBD1
size: -
J: TRBJ2-3
DNA: TGTGCCATCAGTGAAAGGGGACAGGGCACAGATACGCAGTATTTT
CDR3: CAISERGQGTDTQYF

V: TRBV5-4
D: -
size: once
J: TRBJ2-2
DNA: TGTGCCAGCAGCACAACCAGGGGCGCCGGGGAGCTGTTTTTT
CDR3: CASSTTRGAGELFF

V: TRBV7-2
D: TRBD2
size: few
J: TRBJ2-7
DNA: TGTGCCAGCAGCCCGGGACTAGCGGCCTTGGGGTTCTACGAGCAGTACTTC
CDR3: CASSPGLAALGFYEQYF

V: TRBV28
D: -
size: once
J: TRBJ2-4
DNA: TGTGCCAGCAGTTTATACGGGAGTGTAAACATTCAGTACTTC
CDR3: CASSLYGSVNIQYF

V: TRBV7-3
D: -
size: -
J: TRBJ1-1
DNA: TGTGCCAGCAGCTCTACGACAGAGATTGAAGCTTTCTTT
CDR3: CASSSTTEIEAFF

V: TRBV29-1
D: -
size: few
J: TRBJ2-7
DNA: TGCAGGCCCCGGGACTCCCTTAACGAGCAGTACTTC
CDR3: CRPRDSLNEQYF

V: TRBV27
D: -
size: -
J: TRBJ2-3
DNA: TGTGCCAGCAGTCCCTGGGGACGCCTTGCGCCGGGGGCAGATACGCAGTATTTT
CDR3: CASSPWGRLAPGADTQYF

V: TRBV5-6
D: -
size: -
J: TRBJ2-5
DNA: TGTGCCGGCAGCTTTGTCGGAGTAGGGACCCAGTACTTC
CDR3: CAGSFVGVGTQYF